This T cell receptor (beta chain) was sequenced in a study of blood T cell repertoires in COVID-19 (TCRdb year 2020). For the study in its entirety: Collaborator samples came from the United States, Italy and Spain and covered acute and convalescent phases of COVID-19. The material from the prospective study consisted of cDNA or gDNA derived from T cells, B-cell-depleted T cells, or PBMCs. Subjects who had been exposed to COVID-19, were actively infected with it, or had recovered from it provided the deeply sampled blood TCRbeta repertoires that made up the dataset. The repertoires were released in a freely available public database meant as a resource for research on the immune response to SARS-CoV-2. Samples were obtained from the ongoing ImmuneRACE study (first 160 participants) and from roughly 1,300 subjects provided by 6 global collaborators. A de-identified subject ID, COVID-19 status, age in years and sex were almost always included in the sample metadata. Where HLA class I and class II types were available, the types were taken from metadata supplied by the sample provider, not from assay-based typing.

Concerning this clone: Its antigen target is currently unknown. The input lacks base qualities; no much larger clone sits a single base away.

Trimming accounts for 4 bases at V and 9 bases at J, while the number of junction bases matched to no gene is 18. Including cysteine and phenylalanine, the CDR3 has 20 amino acids. CDR3 DNA is the only sequence kept; it has 60 bases, read in frame from the first base. For CDR1 and CDR2, the germline V gene (reference sequence) lists WNHNN and SYGVQD. TCRbeta CDR3 regions were amplified from genomic DNA using the immunoSEQ Assay, a bias-controlled multiplex PCR. In the source study's methods: Nucleated cell counts per sample were estimated from amplification of reference gene primers within the assay. To quantify the absolute abundance of each unique TCRbeta CDR3 rearrangement, sequence reads were collapsed and filtered. For each sample, productive Simpson clonality was calculated as the square root of Simpson's diversity index over productive rearrangements. TCRdb provides this immuneACCESS table in a form limited to in-frame rearrangements. Some clones are lacking; in checked studies, under half of them reflect an unresolved V gene, and why the rest are absent is not known. The V and J calls and clone size come from that table; D and trimming were worked out from the DNA. This sample holds about 180,000 clones; 86% were observed only once. The ten top clones hold about 8.6% of the sample.

The investigation overall reported the following: How much clinical and demographic metadata was included differed by source and by participant, and the metadata was provided uncurated.

Participants in the prospective study were enrolled through a virtual design, were aged roughly 18 to 100 years, and lived in 24 United States geographic areas. To assign participants to cohorts, the prospective study relied on clinical history that participants themselves reported in a screening survey and a study questionnaire. Recovered participants in ImmuneRACE Cohort 3 were defined as having two consecutive negative NP/OP PCR tests, clearance from a healthcare professional, or resolution of symptoms. In the prospective study, mobile phlebotomists collected whole blood, serum and a nasopharyngeal or oropharyngeal swab from each participant. Over a roughly two-month period, participants in the prospective study had the option of providing additional blood draws and questionnaires. Before DNA extraction, prospective study blood samples were shipped either frozen or at room temperature.

The receptor was derived from a woman aged 30 to 39 who had recovered from COVID-19. Rearrangement joined TRBV10-1 to TRBJ2-4; a stretch of 16 junction bases matches TRBD2. Sequencing input: PBMCs or T cells enriched from blood (not recorded which). The nucleotide sequence is given as TGCGCCAGCAGTGCTGAGGACAGGGGACTAGCGGGAGGGCCCTCGGGCATTCAGTACTTC. The encoded protein is CASSAEDRGLAGGPSGIQYF.